Given below is one T cell receptor beta chain in context. The antigen is unknown. This specimen comes from a study of siplizumab effects on memory and regulatory T cells. Study-level results: The mean Treg-derived percentage of mappable alloreactive CD4+ clones was about 70% with siplizumab compared with approximately 30% in controls. The drug siplizumab significantly decreased the alloreactive sequences that could be traced to unstimulated CD4+ memory cells. Naive T cells, seemingly more diverse than memory cells, seemed major alloresponse contributors. There were only a minor fraction of alloreactive clones that mapped to unstimulated subsets.

Germline CDR1 ENHRY, CDR2 SYGVKD. The CDR3 has 15 amino acids. V was clipped by 9 bases and J by 4 bases; unmatched bases: 9. The assay was immunoSEQ multiplex PCR, and TCRdb's table has in-frame clones only and misses some. Of approximately 120,000 clones listed, 92% are singletons. The sample comprised Tregs sorted from blood. The TCR sequence derives from a human donor in good health. This rearrangement joins TRBV10-3 to TRBJ1-3, with 10 bases that match TRBD1. The CDR3 DNA sequence: TGTGCCATGGGATTGGGACAGGGGAAAGGAAACACCATATATTTT. This gives the protein CAMGLGQGKGNTIYF.